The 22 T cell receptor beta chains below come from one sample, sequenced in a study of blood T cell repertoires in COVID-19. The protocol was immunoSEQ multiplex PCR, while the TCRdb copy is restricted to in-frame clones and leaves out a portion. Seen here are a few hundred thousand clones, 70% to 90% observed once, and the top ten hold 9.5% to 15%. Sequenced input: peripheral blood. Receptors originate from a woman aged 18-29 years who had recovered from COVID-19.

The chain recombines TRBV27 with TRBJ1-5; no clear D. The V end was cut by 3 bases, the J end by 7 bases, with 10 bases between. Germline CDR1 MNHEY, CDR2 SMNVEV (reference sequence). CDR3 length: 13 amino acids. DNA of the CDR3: TGTGCCAGCAGTTTTGGGCCCAGACAGCCCCAGCATTTT. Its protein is CASSFGPRQPQHF.

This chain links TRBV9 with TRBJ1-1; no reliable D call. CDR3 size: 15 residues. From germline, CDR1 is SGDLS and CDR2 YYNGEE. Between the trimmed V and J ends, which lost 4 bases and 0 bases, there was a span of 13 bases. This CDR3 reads CASSLTGSMNTEAFF. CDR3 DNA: TGTGCCAGCAGCTTGACCGGGAGTATGAACACTGAAGCTTTCTTT.

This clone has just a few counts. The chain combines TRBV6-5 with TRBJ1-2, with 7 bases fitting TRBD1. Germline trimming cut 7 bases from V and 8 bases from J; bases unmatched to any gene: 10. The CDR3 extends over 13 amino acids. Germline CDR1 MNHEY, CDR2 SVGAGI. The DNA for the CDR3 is TGTGCCAGCAACAGACAGGGTTCTAGGGGCTACACCTTC. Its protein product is CASNRQGSRGYTF.

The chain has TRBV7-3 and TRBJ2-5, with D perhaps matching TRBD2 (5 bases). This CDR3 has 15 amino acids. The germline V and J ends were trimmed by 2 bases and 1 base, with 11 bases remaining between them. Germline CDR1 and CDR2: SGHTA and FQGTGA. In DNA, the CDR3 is TGTGCCAGCAGCTTACTTAGCGCCGCCCAAGAGACCCAGTACTTC. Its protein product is CASSLLSAAQETQYF. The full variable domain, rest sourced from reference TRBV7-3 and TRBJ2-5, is GAGVSQTPSNKVTEKGKYVELRCDPISGHTALYWYRQSLGQGPEFLIYFQGTGAADDSGLPNDRFFAVRPEGSVSTLKIQRTERGDSAVYLCASSLLSAAQETQYFGPGTRLLVL.

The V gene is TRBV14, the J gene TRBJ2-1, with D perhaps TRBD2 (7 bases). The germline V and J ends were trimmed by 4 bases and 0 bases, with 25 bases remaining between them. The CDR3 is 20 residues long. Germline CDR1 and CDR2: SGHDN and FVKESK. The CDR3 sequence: CASSPQRGGGASSSYNEQFF. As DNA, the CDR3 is TGTGCCAGCAGCCCCCAGCGAGGGGGAGGGGCCTCGAGCTCCTACAATGAGCAGTTCTTC.

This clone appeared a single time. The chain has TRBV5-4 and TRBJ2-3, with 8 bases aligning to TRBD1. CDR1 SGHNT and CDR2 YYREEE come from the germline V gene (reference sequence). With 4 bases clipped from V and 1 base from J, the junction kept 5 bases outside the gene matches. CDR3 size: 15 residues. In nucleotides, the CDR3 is TGTGCCAGCAGCATAGGACAGGGTCGCACAGATACGCAGTATTTT. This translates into CASSIGQGRTDTQYF.

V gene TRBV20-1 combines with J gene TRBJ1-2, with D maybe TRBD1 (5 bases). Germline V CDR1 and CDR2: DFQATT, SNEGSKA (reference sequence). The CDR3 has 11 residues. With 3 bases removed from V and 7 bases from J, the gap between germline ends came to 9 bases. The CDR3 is CSARWGGGYTF. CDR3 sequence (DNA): TGCAGTGCTAGGTGGGGGGGTGGCTACACCTTC.

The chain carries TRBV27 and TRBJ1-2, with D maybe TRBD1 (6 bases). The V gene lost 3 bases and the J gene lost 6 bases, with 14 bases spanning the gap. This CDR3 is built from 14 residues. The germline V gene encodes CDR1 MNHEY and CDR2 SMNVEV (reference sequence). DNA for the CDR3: TGTGCCAGCAGTTTCCTGGGGGCTGGTCATGGCTACACCTTC. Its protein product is CASSFLGAGHGYTF.

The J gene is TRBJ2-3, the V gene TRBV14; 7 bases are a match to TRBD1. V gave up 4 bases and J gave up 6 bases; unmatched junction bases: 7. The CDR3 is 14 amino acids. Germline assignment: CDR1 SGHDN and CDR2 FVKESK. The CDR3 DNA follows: TGTGCCAGCAGCCTGCTCAGGGGGTCGGATACGCAGTATTTT. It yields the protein CASSLLRGSDTQYF.

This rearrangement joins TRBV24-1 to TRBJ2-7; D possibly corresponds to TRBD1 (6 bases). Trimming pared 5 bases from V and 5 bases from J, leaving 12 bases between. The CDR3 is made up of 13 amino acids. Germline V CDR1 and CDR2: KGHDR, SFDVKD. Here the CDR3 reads CATSGTASNEQYF. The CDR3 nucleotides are TGTGCCACCAGTGGGACAGCCTCTAACGAGCAGTACTTC.

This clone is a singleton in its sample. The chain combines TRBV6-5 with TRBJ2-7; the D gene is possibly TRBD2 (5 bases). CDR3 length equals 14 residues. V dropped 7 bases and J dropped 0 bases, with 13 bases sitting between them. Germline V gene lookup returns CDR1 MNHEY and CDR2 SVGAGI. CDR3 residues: CASTSGISSYEQYF. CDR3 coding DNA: TGTGCCAGCACAAGCGGTATAAGCTCCTACGAGCAGTACTTC.

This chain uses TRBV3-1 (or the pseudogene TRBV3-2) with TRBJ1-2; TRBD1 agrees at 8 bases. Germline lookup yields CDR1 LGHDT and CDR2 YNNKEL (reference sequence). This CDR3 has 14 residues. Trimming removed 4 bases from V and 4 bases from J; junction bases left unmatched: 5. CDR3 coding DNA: TGTGCCAGCAGCCCCGGAGACAGGGGCTATGGCTACACCTTC. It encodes CASSPGDRGYGYTF.

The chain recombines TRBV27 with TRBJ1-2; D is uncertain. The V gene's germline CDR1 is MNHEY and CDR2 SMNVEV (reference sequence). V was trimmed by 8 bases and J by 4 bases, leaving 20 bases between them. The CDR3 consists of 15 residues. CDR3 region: CASRIGGSGLYGYTF. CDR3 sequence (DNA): TGTGCCAGCCGAATAGGAGGGTCGGGTCTCTATGGCTACACCTTC.

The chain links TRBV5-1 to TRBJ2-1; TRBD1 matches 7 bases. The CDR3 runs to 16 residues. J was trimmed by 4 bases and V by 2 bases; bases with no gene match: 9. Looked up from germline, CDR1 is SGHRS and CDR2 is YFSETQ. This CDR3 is CASSFKQTGTYNEQFF. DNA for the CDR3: TGCGCCAGCAGCTTCAAACAGACAGGGACATACAATGAGCAGTTCTTC.

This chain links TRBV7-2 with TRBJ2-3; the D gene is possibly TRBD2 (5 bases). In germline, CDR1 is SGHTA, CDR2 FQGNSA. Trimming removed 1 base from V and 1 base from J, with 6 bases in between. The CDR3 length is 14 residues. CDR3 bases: TGTGCCAGCAGCTTAGACGGGGGCACAGATACGCAGTATTTT. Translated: CASSLDGGTDTQYF.

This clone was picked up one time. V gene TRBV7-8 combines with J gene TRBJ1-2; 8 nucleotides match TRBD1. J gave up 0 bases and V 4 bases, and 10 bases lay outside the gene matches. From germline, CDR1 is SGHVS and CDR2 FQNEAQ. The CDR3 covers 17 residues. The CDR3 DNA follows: TGTGCCAGCAGCTCTCCAGGGGGCGCCAGGTCTAACTATGGCTACACCTTC. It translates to CASSSPGGARSNYGYTF.

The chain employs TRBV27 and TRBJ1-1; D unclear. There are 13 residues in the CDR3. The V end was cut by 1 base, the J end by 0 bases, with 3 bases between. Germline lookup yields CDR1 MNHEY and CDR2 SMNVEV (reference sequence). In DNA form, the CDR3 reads TGTGCCAGCAGTTTATACATGAACACTGAAGCTTTCTTT. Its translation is CASSLYMNTEAFF.

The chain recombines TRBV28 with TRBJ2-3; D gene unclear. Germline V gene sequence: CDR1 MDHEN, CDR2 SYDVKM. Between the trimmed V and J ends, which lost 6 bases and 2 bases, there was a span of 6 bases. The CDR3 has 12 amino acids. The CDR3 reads CASRLTTDTQYF. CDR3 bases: TGTGCCAGCAGACTAACCACAGATACGCAGTATTTT.

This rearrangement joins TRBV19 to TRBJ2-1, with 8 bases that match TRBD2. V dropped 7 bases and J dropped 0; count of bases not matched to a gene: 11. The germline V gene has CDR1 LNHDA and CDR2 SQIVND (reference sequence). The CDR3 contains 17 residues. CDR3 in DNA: TGTGCCAGTAACCCCACACTAGCGGCCGTCTCCTACAATGAGCAGTTCTTC. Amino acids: CASNPTLAAVSYNEQFF.

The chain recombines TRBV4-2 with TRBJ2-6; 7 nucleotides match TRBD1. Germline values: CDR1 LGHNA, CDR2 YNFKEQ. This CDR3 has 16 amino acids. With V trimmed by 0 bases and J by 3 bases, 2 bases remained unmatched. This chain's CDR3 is CASSQDRGYGANVLTF. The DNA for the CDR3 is TGTGCCAGCAGCCAAGACAGGGGGTATGGGGCCAACGTCCTGACTTTC.

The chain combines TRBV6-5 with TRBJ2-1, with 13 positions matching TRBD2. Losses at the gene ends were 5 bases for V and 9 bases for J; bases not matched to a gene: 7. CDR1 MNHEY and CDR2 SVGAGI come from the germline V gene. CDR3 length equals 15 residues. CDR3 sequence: CASSPLAGGESEQFF. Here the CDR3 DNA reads TGTGCCAGCAGTCCACTAGCGGGAGGGGAAAGTGAGCAGTTCTTC.

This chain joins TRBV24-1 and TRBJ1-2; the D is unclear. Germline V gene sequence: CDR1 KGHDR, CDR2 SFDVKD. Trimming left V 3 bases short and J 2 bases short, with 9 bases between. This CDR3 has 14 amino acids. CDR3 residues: CATSDVQMNYGYTF. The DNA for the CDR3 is TGTGCCACCAGTGATGTCCAGATGAACTATGGCTACACCTTC.